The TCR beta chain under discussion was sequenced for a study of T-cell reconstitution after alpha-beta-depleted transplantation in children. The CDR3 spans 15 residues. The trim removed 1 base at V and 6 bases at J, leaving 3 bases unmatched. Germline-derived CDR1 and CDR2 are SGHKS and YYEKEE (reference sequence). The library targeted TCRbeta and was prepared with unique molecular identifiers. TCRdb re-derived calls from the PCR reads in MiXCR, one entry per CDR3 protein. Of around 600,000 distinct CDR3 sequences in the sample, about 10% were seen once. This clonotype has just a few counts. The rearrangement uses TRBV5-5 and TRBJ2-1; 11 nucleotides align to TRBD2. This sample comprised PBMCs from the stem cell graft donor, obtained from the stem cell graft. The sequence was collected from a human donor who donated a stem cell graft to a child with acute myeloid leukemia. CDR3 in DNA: TGTGCCAGCAGCTTGTTGACTAGCGGGACCAATGAGCAGTTCTTC. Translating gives CASSLLTSGTNEQFF.